Presented here are 14 T cell receptor beta chains from one specimen sequenced in a study of response to subunit inactivated influenza vaccine. Each CDR3 protein gets one entry after TCRdb re-called the RT-PCR reads with MiXCR. This sample has about 780,000 distinct CDR3 sequences, with under 20% found just once. The material sequenced was PBMCs from blood, taken more than 4 days after vaccination. The receptor source for this set is a man aged 50 to 60 who received an inactivated influenza vaccine.

This clonotype was picked up many times. The chain joins TRBV20-1 to TRBJ1-2, with 7 nucleotides matching TRBD1. The germline CDR1 and CDR2 sequences are DFQATT and SNEGSKA (reference sequence). The CDR3 is made up of 13 amino acids. The V gene end was trimmed by 6 bases and the J gene end by 3 bases; junction bases not matched to a gene: 7. Here the CDR3 reads CSARTGADYGYTF. DNA of the CDR3: TGCAGTGCGCGTACAGGGGCCGACTATGGCTACACCTTC.

Regarding this clonotype: The junction departs from germline at one end; a sequencing error may be responsible. The chain uses TRBV12-3 or TRBV12-4 and TRBJ2-3; TRBD2 aligns across 8 bases. The CDR3 is 15 amino acids. The CDR3 loop reads CASSFWRGVTNTQYF. Written as DNA, the CDR3 is TGTGCCAGCAGTTTCTGGCGGGGGGTCACAAATACGCAGTATTTT.

This clonotype occurred a few times. The chain uses TRBV2 and TRBJ2-3, with 10 bases lining up with TRBD2. V was pared by 8 bases and J by 4 bases, with 12 bases of the junction left unmatched. The germline V gene has CDR1 SNHLY and CDR2 FYNNEI. This CDR3 is built from 16 residues. The CDR3 nucleotides read TGTGCCAGCGGCAGTCCGGGACTAGCGAGGGCAGATACGCAGTATTTT. Its protein product is CASGSPGLARADTQYF.

This clonotype showed up just a few times. The chain employs TRBV12-3 or TRBV12-4 and TRBJ2-1, with D maybe TRBD2 (6 bases). The CDR3 spans 16 residues. Trimming left V 7 bases short and J 4 bases short, with 20 bases between. CDR3 in DNA: TGTGCCAGCACCCCACGGGGCCGACTAGTTTACAATGAGCAGTTCTTC. As protein: CASTPRGRLVYNEQFF.

This clonotype was seen more than once but under ten times. V usage is TRBV12-3 or TRBV12-4 and J usage is TRBJ1-1; D unresolved. This CDR3 contains 16 residues. V lost 6 bases and J lost 4, with 21 bases in between. This CDR3 reads CASSSLGRRKGTEAFF. The CDR3 nucleotides read TGTGCCAGCAGCAGCCTTGGACGGCGAAAAGGCACTGAAGCTTTCTTT.

This clonotype was observed at least ten times. The V call is TRBV25-1, the J call TRBJ2-7, with 7 positions matching TRBD2. Germline CDR1 reads MGHDK; CDR2 reads SYGVNS. Trimming removed 8 bases from V and 7 bases from J; junction bases left unmatched: 8. The CDR3 is 12 amino acids. CDR3 DNA sequence: TGTGCCAGCGCAAGAGCGGGATCTGAGCAGTACTTC. Translating gives CASARAGSEQYF.

The J gene is TRBJ1-2, the V gene TRBV29-1, with 9 bases lining up with TRBD1. Germline CDR1 and CDR2: SQVTM and ANQGSEA. The CDR3 is 14 amino acids. The J segment lost 4 bases and the V segment lost 8 bases, leaving 11 bases of the junction unmatched. The CDR3 nucleotides read TGCAGCATCGCAGACCCGGGACAGGGCTATGGCTACACCTTC. Translating it yields CSIADPGQGYGYTF.

The chain recombines TRBV14 with TRBJ2-3; tentative D call: TRBD1 (6 bases). The CDR3 has 16 residues. V was shortened by 4 bases and J by 0 bases, with 14 bases between the two germline ends. CDR1 SGHDN and CDR2 FVKESK come from the germline V gene. DNA of the CDR3: TGTGCCAGCAGCCCGACCGGGACATCTAGCACAGATACGCAGTATTTT. Protein: CASSPTGTSSTDTQYF.

The rearrangement uses TRBV28 and TRBJ2-1; TRBD2 matches 10 bases. There are 17 residues in the CDR3. Germline loops: CDR1 MDHEN, CDR2 SYDVKM. Trimming took 4 bases from V and 5 from J; bases not matched to a gene: 11. The CDR3 here is CASSSFPLAGVDNEQFF. CDR3 bases: TGTGCCAGCAGTTCCTTCCCCCTAGCGGGAGTTGACAATGAGCAGTTCTTC.

This clonotype has only a few counts. The chain combines TRBV27 with TRBJ2-5, with 7 bases lining up with TRBD1. J was trimmed by 0 bases and V by 5 bases; bases with no gene match: 6. CDR3 length equals 15 residues. Per germline, CDR1 MNHEY and CDR2 SMNVEV (reference sequence). The CDR3 here is CASSRRQGHQETQYF. CDR3 sequence (DNA): TGTGCCAGCAGTAGGCGACAGGGACACCAAGAGACCCAGTACTTC.

This clonotype was seen a few times. The gene calls are TRBV29-1 and TRBJ2-6; D is unresolved. The CDR3 consists of 14 residues. V lost 1 base and J 2 bases, leaving 6 bases between the germline ends. CDR1 is SQVTM and CDR2 is ANQGSEA in the germline V gene. The CDR3 region is CSVEAQAGANVLTF. The CDR3 DNA reads TGCAGCGTTGAAGCCCAGGCTGGGGCCAACGTCCTGACTTTC.

The V call is TRBV5-1, the J call TRBJ2-3; D might be TRBD2 (6 bases). V gave up 2 bases and J gave up 1 base, with 14 bases separating them. The germline V gene encodes CDR1 SGHRS and CDR2 YFSETQ. The CDR3 length is 16 residues. The DNA for the CDR3 is TGCGCCAGCAGCTTCCCGCGGGGCAGTGGCACAGATACGCAGTATTTT. Protein sequence: CASSFPRGSGTDTQYF.

In its sample, this clonotype was seen a few times. The V and J genes are TRBV20-1 and TRBJ2-5; tentatively, D is TRBD2 (6 bases). This CDR3 has 13 residues. Germline CDR1 reads DFQATT; CDR2 reads SNEGSKA (reference sequence). The V end lost 4 bases, the J end lost 0 bases, and 9 bases lay between the germline ends. The CDR3 DNA follows: TGCAGTGCTAACAGGAGGGACCAAGAGACCCAGTACTTC. This translates into CSANRRDQETQYF.

Note on this clonotype: With a much larger clone just one base away, this may be a read error. This sequence joins TRBV4-3 and TRBJ2-7; D gene ambiguous. This CDR3 is 14 amino acids long. CDR1 and CDR2 (germline): LGHNA, YSLEER. The V end lost 4 bases, the J end lost 0 bases, and 10 bases lay between the germline ends. CDR3 loop: CASSLELSSYEQYF. DNA for the CDR3: TGCGCCAGCAGCCTGGAACTCAGCTCCTACGAGCAGTACTTC.